This T cell receptor beta chain was identified in a study of blood T cell repertoires in COVID-19. For the study at large: There were acute and convalescent COVID-19 samples, and they came from the United States, Italy and Spain. Sources were T cells, B-cell-depleted T cells, or PBMCs; the material itself was cDNA or gDNA.

In the authors' methods: Reference gene primer amplification yielded estimated nucleated cell counts. The data were produced by immunoSEQ multiplex PCR, yet TCRdb's version contains in-frame clones alone and is incomplete. V, J and clone size are taken as reported in that table, and D and trimming were inferred from the DNA itself. The sample has just over 25,000 clones, about 90% seen once. Unmatched junction bases numbered 11, after V lost 6 bases and J lost 5 bases. The CDR3 sequence is 15 residues long. Germline assignment: CDR1 KGHSH and CDR2 LQKENI. The TCR originated in a man in his 70s with acute or convalescent COVID-19. Sequenced: peripheral blood. The chain recombines TRBV18 with TRBJ2-5; 8 bases agree with TRBD2. CDR3 protein: CASSLTGTRSETQYF. CDR3 nucleotide sequence: TGTGCCAGCTCCCTCACCGGGACTAGGAGCGAGACCCAGTACTTC.